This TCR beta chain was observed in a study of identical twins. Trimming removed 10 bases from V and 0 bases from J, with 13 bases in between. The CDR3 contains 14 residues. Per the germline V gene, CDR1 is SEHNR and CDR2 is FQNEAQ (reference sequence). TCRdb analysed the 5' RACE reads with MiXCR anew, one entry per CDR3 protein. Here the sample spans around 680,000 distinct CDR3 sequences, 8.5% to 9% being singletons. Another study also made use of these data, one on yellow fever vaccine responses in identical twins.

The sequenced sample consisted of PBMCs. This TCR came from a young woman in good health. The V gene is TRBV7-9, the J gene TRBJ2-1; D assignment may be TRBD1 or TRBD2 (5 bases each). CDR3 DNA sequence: TGTGCCACCACCGGGACCCGCTCCTACAATGAGCAGTTCTTC. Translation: CATTGTRSYNEQFF.